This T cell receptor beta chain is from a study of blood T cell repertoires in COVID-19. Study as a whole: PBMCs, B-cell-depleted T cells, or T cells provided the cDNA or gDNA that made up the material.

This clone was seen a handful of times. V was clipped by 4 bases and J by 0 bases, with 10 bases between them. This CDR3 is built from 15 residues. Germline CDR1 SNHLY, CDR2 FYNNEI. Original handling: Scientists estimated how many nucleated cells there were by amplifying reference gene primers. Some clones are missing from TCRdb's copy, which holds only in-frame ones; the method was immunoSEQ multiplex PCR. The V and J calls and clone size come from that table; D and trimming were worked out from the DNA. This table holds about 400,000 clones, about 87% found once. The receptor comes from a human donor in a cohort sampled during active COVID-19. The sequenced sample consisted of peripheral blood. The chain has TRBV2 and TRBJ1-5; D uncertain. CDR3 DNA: TGTGCCAGCAGTGGGGCGGGGATTAGCAATCAGCCCCAGCATTTT. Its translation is CASSGAGISNQPQHF. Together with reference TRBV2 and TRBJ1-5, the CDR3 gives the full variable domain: EPEVTQTPSHQVTQMGQEVILRCVPISNHLYFYWYRQILGQKVEFLVSFYNNEISEKSEIFDDQFSVERPDGSNFTLKIRSTKLEDSAMYFCASSGAGISNQPQHFGDGTRLSIL.